This T cell receptor (beta chain) was captured by sequencing in a study of cytomegalovirus exposure and HLA in healthy donors. Study conclusions and caveats: Specific recognition of CMV antigens was confirmed in vitro for a few chains (all CMV-associated). Across donors, most TCRs were seen rarely, yet some public ones were widespread. On later analysis, the bulk of CMV-associated TCR beta chains appeared to be HLA-restricted.

Use of 60 Vbeta and 13 Jbeta primers characterized the PCR. Libraries were prepared by immunoSEQ multiplex PCR; TCRdb keeps only in-frame clonotypes and omits some of them. Of 200,000 or so clones in the sample, around 85% were seen once. This clone has more than one count but fewer than ten. Antigen: not known. From germline, CDR1 is SQVTM and CDR2 ANQGSEA. The CDR3 is 14 residues long. Trimming pared 4 bases from V and 0 bases from J, leaving 13 bases between. At collection, donors were nominally healthy, but unrecorded immune exposures were probable. Sample: PBMCs. The chain combines TRBV29-1 with TRBJ2-7; a weak D match, TRBD2 (5 bases). The TCR sequence derives from a man aged 45-60 years in good health and CMV-seronegative. In DNA form, the CDR3 reads TGCAGCGTTGTCGGCGGGTCTCGCTCCTACGAGCAGTACTTC. It translates to CSVVGGSRSYEQYF.